The entry below gives a single TCR beta chain sequence along with its context. As yet, its antigen is unknown. Constant-region reverse primers amplified full-length variable regions, followed by semi-nested Nested Universal Primer A PCR. In TCRdb, the 5' RACE reads were re-called with MiXCR into one record per CDR3 protein. The sample holds 10,000 or so distinct CDR3 sequences; roughly 27% are singletons and the top ten take more than 2.5%. Tregs were sorted as CD4+CD25+CD127-/low cells. Study-wide points: Tumor-infiltrating Treg TCR alpha and beta sequences overlapped most with tumor naive CD4+ T cells, then blood naive. The larger-cohort validation was restricted to a single TCR beta V-J rearrangement rather than whole repertoires. In terms of TCR gene usage, tumor memory CD4+ T cells clustered together with blood and lymph node memory CD4+ cells, as well as with lymph node naive CD4+ cells.

The ends were cut back, 0 bases at V and 5 bases at J, with 20 bases in the middle. This CDR3 is built from 18 residues. CDR1 LGHNA and CDR2 YNFKEQ come from the germline V gene. The TCR was taken from a female donor with breast cancer. Sequenced material: Tregs sorted from blood. This chain uses TRBV4-2 with TRBJ2-1, with D tentatively TRBD2 (5 bases). CDR3: CASSQDLLRANPHNEQFF. The CDR3 DNA is TGTGCCAGCAGCCAAGATCTGTTGCGGGCTAACCCCCACAATGAGCAGTTCTTC.